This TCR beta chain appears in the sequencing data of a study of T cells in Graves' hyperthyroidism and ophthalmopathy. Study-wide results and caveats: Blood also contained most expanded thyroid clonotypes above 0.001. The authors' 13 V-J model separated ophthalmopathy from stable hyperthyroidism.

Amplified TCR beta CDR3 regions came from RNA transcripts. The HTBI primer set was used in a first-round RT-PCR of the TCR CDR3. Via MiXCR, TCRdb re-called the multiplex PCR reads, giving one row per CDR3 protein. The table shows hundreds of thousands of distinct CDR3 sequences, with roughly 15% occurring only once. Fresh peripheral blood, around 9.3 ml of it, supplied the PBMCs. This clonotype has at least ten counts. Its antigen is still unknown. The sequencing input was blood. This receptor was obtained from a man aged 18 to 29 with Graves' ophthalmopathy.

CDR3 in DNA: TGCAGTGCTAGAGTCCTTCTGATCCCGACTGAGCAGTTCTTC. Protein: CSARVLLIPTEQFF. The genes are TRBV20-1 and TRBJ2-1; D ambiguous. From germline, CDR1 is DFQATT and CDR2 SNEGSKA (reference sequence). The CDR3 covers 14 residues. V shed 1 base and J shed 9 bases, with 16 bases lying between them.